The T cell receptor (beta chain) described here comes from a study of blood T cell repertoires in COVID-19. Study details: Some COVID-19 samples were acute and others convalescent; all came from the United States, Italy and Spain. PBMCs, B-cell-depleted T cells, or T cells provided the cDNA or gDNA that made up the material.

Assay: immunoSEQ multiplex PCR; the TCRdb copy retains only in-frame clones and omits some. The table records fewer than 350,000 clones, roughly 90% of them present only once. Patients from Seattle were sampled longitudinally, starting during active infection. The receptor's source is a woman aged 25 to 39 with COVID-19, enrolled during active disease. Sequenced: peripheral blood.

In DNA form, the CDR3 reads TGTGCCAGCAGTTACGGGGGGGCCAGCTCCTACGAGCAGTACTTC. Encoded protein: CASSYGGASSYEQYF. V and J are TRBV6-5 and TRBJ2-7; D possibly corresponds to TRBD2 (7 bases). With 2 bases removed from V and 0 bases from J, the gap between germline ends came to 11 bases. The CDR3 consists of 15 residues. Germline CDR1 reads MNHEY; CDR2 reads SVGAGI.